The 15 T cell receptor beta chains below all came from one sample that was sequenced in a study of molecular identifiers for immune sequencing clone quantification. TCRdb processed the PCR reads anew with MiXCR; each CDR3 protein has one entry. The profile shows about 640,000 distinct CDR3 sequences, roughly 21% of them singletons. The sequenced sample was naive CD8+ T cells from blood, with Jurkat cell RNA spiked in. The sample's subset: FACS-sorted CD8+CD4-CCR7+CD45RA+ naive T cells. These receptors all come from a human donor in good health. Some libraries in this study had Jurkat cell RNA spiked in.

This clonotype was seen repeatedly, ten times or more. The genes are TRBV14 and TRBJ2-1; 12 bases line up with TRBD2. The V gene end was trimmed by 6 bases and the J gene end by 9 bases; junction bases not matched to a gene: 6. The CDR3 spans 14 residues. Germline V gives CDR1 SGHDN, CDR2 FVKESK. The CDR3 DNA sequence: TGTGCCAGCAGGACTAGCGGGAGTTACGGTGAGCAGTTCTTC. It yields the protein CASRTSGSYGEQFF.

This clonotype was seen a few times. This chain joins TRBV4-2 and TRBJ1-2; D gene ambiguous. This CDR3 comprises 12 residues. Germline loops: CDR1 LGHNA, CDR2 YNFKEQ. Trimming stripped 3 bases from V and 8 bases from J, with 10 bases between. This chain's CDR3 is CASSHSLSGYTF. The CDR3 coding sequence is TGTGCCAGCAGCCACTCCCTTTCGGGCTACACCTTC.

V gene TRBV5-6 combines with J gene TRBJ1-4; D gene ambiguous. This CDR3 spans 15 amino acids. V lost 0 bases, J lost 6 bases, and 12 bases lay in between. CDR1 and CDR2 from the germline V gene are SGHDT and YYEEEE. The CDR3 spells CASSLVGGAYEKLFF. CDR3 nucleotide sequence: TGTGCCAGCAGCTTGGTGGGTGGCGCGTATGAAAAACTGTTTTTT.

The chain is built from TRBV10-3 and TRBJ2-1; 9 nucleotides match TRBD2. J was trimmed by 4 bases and V by 0 bases; bases with no gene match: 7. Germline V gene sequence: CDR1 ENHRY, CDR2 SYGVKD. The CDR3 is made up of 17 amino acids. This chain's CDR3 is CAISESLAGVRYNEQFF. CDR3 coding DNA: TGTGCCATCAGTGAGTCTTTAGCGGGAGTAAGGTACAATGAGCAGTTCTTC.

In its sample, this clonotype was seen many times. V usage is TRBV18 and J usage is TRBJ2-3, with a weak D call TRBD1 (6 bases). The V gene lost 3 bases and the J gene lost 3 bases, with 13 bases spanning the gap. CDR3 length: 15 amino acids. Germline CDR1 and CDR2: KGHSH and LQKENI. Written as DNA, the CDR3 is TGTGCCAGCTCACCGACGAGGGACAAAACAGATACGCAGTATTTT. Residues: CASSPTRDKTDTQYF.

V usage is TRBV7-9 and J usage is TRBJ2-2; 10 bases match TRBD2. V lost 8 bases to trimming and J lost 3 bases; unmatched junction nucleotides: 6. The CDR3 is 15 residues long. CDR1 and CDR2 from the germline V gene are SEHNR and FQNEAQ (reference sequence). CDR3 nucleotide sequence: TGTGCCAGCGGGGGTCTAGCGGGAGACACCGGGGAGCTGTTTTTT. Translated: CASGGLAGDTGELFF.

The CDR3 here is CASWDYPIGELFF. DNA of the CDR3: TGTGCCAGTTGGGACTACCCCATCGGGGAGCTGTTTTTT. The chain recombines TRBV19 with TRBJ2-2; 7 bases fit TRBD2. The CDR3 sequence is 13 residues long. The germline CDR1 and CDR2 sequences are LNHDA and SQIVND (reference sequence). Germline trimming cut 8 bases from V and 7 bases from J; bases unmatched to any gene: 7. Full variable domain (remainder filled in from reference TRBV19 and TRBJ2-2): DGGITQSPKYLFRKEGQNVTLSCEQNLNHDAMYWYRQDPGQGLRLIYYSQIVNDFQKGDIAEGYSVSREKKESFPLTVTSAQKNPTAFYLCASWDYPIGELFFGEGSRLTVL.

This clonotype was seen many times. This CDR3 reads CASTYSSGRVTYNEQFF. For the CDR3, the DNA is TGTGCCAGTACCTATAGTTCGGGCAGGGTAACCTACAATGAGCAGTTCTTC. The chain joins TRBV19 to TRBJ2-1; tentatively, D is TRBD1 (5 bases). Trimming left V 7 bases short and J 2 bases short, with 21 bases between. This CDR3 is 17 amino acids long. Germline V gene data show CDR1 as LNHDA and CDR2 as SQIVND (reference sequence).

This clonotype was seen only a few times. The V call is TRBV19, the J call TRBJ2-7; D remains unclear. The CDR3 spans 13 residues. Germline CDR1 and CDR2: LNHDA and SQIVND (reference sequence). The V and J ends lost 1 base and 3 bases respectively, with 7 bases between them. The CDR3 reads CASSIAVGYEQYF. The CDR3 DNA follows: TGTGCCAGTAGTATAGCCGTAGGCTACGAGCAGTACTTC.

This clonotype was recorded at least ten times. This chain connects TRBV29-1 to TRBJ2-3, with D perhaps TRBD1 or TRBD2 (5 bases each). This CDR3 spans 15 amino acids. Trimming cost V 5 bases and J 0 bases, with 15 bases left between them. The V gene's germline CDR1 is SQVTM and CDR2 ANQGSEA. The CDR3 DNA sequence: TGCAGCGTTAAAGGGACGCACCAGAGCACAGATACGCAGTATTTT. Its protein product is CSVKGTHQSTDTQYF.

This clonotype has ten or more counts. The rearrangement joins TRBV21-1 to TRBJ2-4. TRBV21-1 is recorded as a pseudogene. The CDR3 loop spans 16 amino acids. This CDR3 is CASSKWTYVAKNIQYF. The CDR3 DNA reads as TGTGCCAGCAGCAAATGGACGTATGTAGCCAAAAACATTCAGTACTTC.

This clonotype was detected ten times or more. The DNA for the CDR3 is TGTGCCTGGAGTGTACCCGGCGGGGTGTACGAGCAGTACTTC. Protein sequence: CAWSVPGGVYEQYF. The rearrangement links TRBV30 to TRBJ2-7, with D possibly matching TRBD2 (6 bases). V lost 0 bases and J 4 bases, leaving 13 bases between the germline ends. CDR3 length equals 14 residues. Germline CDR1 is GTSNPN and CDR2 is SVGIG (reference sequence).

This clonotype was found a few times. V usage is TRBV7-6 and J usage is TRBJ2-3; possibly TRBD2 for D (7 bases). The V and J ends lost 1 base and 5 bases respectively, with 16 bases between them. CDR3 length: 16 residues. The germline V gene has CDR1 SGHVS and CDR2 FNYEAQ. CDR3 loop: CASSLDWGGGQDTQYF. Written as DNA, the CDR3 is TGTGCCAGCAGCTTAGATTGGGGGGGGGGGCAAGATACGCAGTATTTT.

Concerning this clonotype: A much larger clone differs from this one at a single base, so this may be a read error. The chain combines TRBV5-3 with TRBJ2-3; 8 nucleotides agree with TRBD1. TRBV5-3 carries the ORF label, with uncertain function. The CDR3 totals 15 residues. With 8 bases clipped from V and 2 bases from J, the junction kept 10 bases outside the gene matches. CDR3: CASSPTGGTTDTQYF. For the CDR3, the DNA is TGTGCCAGCAGCCCCACAGGGGGGACCACAGATACGCAGTATTTT.

This clonotype was seen a few times. This chain connects TRBV12-2 to TRBJ2-2; the table's D call of TRBD1 was not tested on the DNA. TRBV12-2 is noted as a pseudogene. This CDR3 has 17 residues. Here the CDR3 DNA reads TGTGCAAGTCGCTTATTGGAAACAGGCACGAACACCGGGGAGCTGTTTTTT. Translation gives CASRLLETGTNTGELFF.